Listed here are 29 T cell receptor beta chains from one sample, sequenced in a study of early T cells in non-severe SARS-CoV-2 infection. TCRdb passed the 5' RACE reads through MiXCR, listing each CDR3 protein once. This table has tens of thousands of distinct CDR3 sequences, 9.5% appearing once. The sequencing input was whole blood. The receptors derive from an adult who was a healthcare worker with PCR-confirmed SARS-CoV-2 infection or an uninfected control (not recorded which).

This clonotype occurred a few times. The genes are TRBV19 and TRBJ2-2, with 7 bases aligning to TRBD2. The ends lost 5 bases at V and 4 bases at J; junction bases unmatched: 10. Looked up from germline, CDR1 is LNHDA and CDR2 is SQIVND (reference sequence). This CDR3 spans 16 amino acids. DNA for the CDR3: TGTGCCAGTAGTTACAGGCGTACGGGAGGCACCGGGGAGCTGTTTTTT. Its protein is CASSYRRTGGTGELFF.

This clonotype was observed many times. This chain links TRBV20-1 with TRBJ2-7; maybe TRBD2 (6 bases). Germline-derived CDR1 and CDR2 are DFQATT and SNEGSKA (reference sequence). The CDR3 runs 13 residues. V was trimmed by 3 bases and J by 2 bases, leaving 11 bases between them. The CDR3 coding sequence is TGCAGTGCTAGTGGGACTGGAGCCTACGAGCAGTACTTC. This encodes CSASGTGAYEQYF.

This clonotype appeared many times. The genes are TRBV12-3 or TRBV12-4 and TRBJ1-1; 9 bases map to TRBD1. After removal of 5 bases from V and 0 bases from J, the junction contained 10 bases not matched to a gene. CDR3 length: 17 amino acids. For the CDR3, the DNA is TGTGCCAGCAGTCCCGGGACAGGGAGGGCGGTGAACACTGAAGCTTTCTTT. Translating gives CASSPGTGRAVNTEAFF.

At least ten counts were recorded for this clonotype. This chain connects TRBV12-3 or TRBV12-4 to TRBJ1-1; TRBD1 matches at 11 bases. This CDR3 has 17 amino acids. Losses at the gene ends were 5 bases for V and 3 bases for J; bases not matched to a gene: 11. The DNA of the CDR3 is TGTGCCAGCAGTCCGGGGACAGGGGGTGTCCCGTACACTGAAGCTTTCTTT. It codes for CASSPGTGGVPYTEAFF.

Ten or more counts support this clonotype. V and J are TRBV6-2 or TRBV6-3 and TRBJ2-7; 7 nucleotides align to TRBD1. V shed 6 bases, J shed 0 bases, and the junction held 14 bases outside the gene matches. The length of the CDR3 is 17 residues. The germline gives CDR1 MNHEY, CDR2 SVGEGT. CDR3 in DNA: TGTGCCAGCAGCCGGACCTCAGGGACAGAGAGCTCCTACGAGCAGTACTTC. This encodes CASSRTSGTESSYEQYF.

This clonotype appeared a few times. V usage is TRBV21-1 and J usage is TRBJ1-1. TRBV21-1 is deemed a pseudogene. The CDR3 is 13 amino acids. The CDR3 here is CASSNFVNTEAFF. The CDR3 nucleotides are TGTGCCAGCAGCAATTTCGTGAACACTGAAGCTTTCTTT.

This clonotype has ten or more counts. The V call is TRBV29-1, the J call TRBJ2-6; D unclear. The CDR3 runs 14 residues. CDR1 SQVTM and CDR2 ANQGSEA come from the germline V gene. V lost 4 bases to trimming and J lost 2 bases, with 9 bases between them. The CDR3 sequence: CSVAVETGANVLTF. CDR3 nucleotide sequence: TGCAGCGTTGCCGTGGAAACTGGGGCCAACGTCCTGACTTTC. The whole variable domain, remainder taken from reference TRBV29-1 and TRBJ2-6, is SAVISQKPSRDICQRGTSLTIQCQVDSQVTMMFWYRQQPGQSLTLIATANQGSEATYESGFVIDKFPISRPNLTFSTLTVSNMSPEDSSIYLCSVAVETGANVLTFGAGSRLTVL.

In this sample, this clonotype turned up many times. Here the CDR3 reads CASSLESPYEQYF. DNA of the CDR3: TGTGCCAGCAGCTTAGAGAGTCCCTACGAGCAGTACTTC. V usage is TRBV7-6 and J usage is TRBJ2-7, with D hard to call. V lost 1 base, J lost 2 bases, and 6 bases lay in between. In germline, CDR1 is SGHVS, CDR2 FNYEAQ. The CDR3 extends over 13 amino acids.

The chain has TRBV7-8 and TRBJ2-1; D is possibly TRBD2 (5 bases). Trimming left V 5 bases short and J 4 bases short, with 12 bases between. This CDR3 comprises 14 residues. Germline V gene lookup returns CDR1 SGHVS and CDR2 FQNEAQ. DNA for the CDR3: TGTGCCAGCAGCCTAGGACTTGCTTACAATGAGCAGTTCTTC. Residues: CASSLGLAYNEQFF.

CDR3 region: CASSTGLDSFYEQYF. DNA of the CDR3: TGCGCCAGCAGCACAGGACTCGACTCATTCTACGAGCAGTACTTC. The chain couples TRBV5-1 to TRBJ2-7; either TRBD1 or TRBD2 may fit D (5 bases each). The V gene lost 4 bases and the J gene lost 3 bases, with 17 bases spanning the gap. The CDR3 totals 15 residues. Germline V gene sequence: CDR1 SGHRS, CDR2 YFSETQ.

The rearrangement joins TRBV7-9 to TRBJ2-1; D is possibly TRBD2 (5 bases). This CDR3 comprises 14 residues. V was shortened by 5 bases and J by 9 bases, with 17 bases between the two germline ends. The V gene's germline CDR1 is SEHNR and CDR2 FQNEAQ (reference sequence). CDR3 sequence (DNA): TGTGCCAGCAGCGCTATGGCCAGCGGAGGTGAGCAGTTCTTC. Its translation: CASSAMASGGEQFF.

This clonotype appeared many times. The chain is built from TRBV30 and TRBJ1-1; D remains ambiguous. With 0 bases removed from V and 1 base from J, the gap between germline ends came to 6 bases. Germline CDR1 and CDR2: GTSNPN and SVGIG (reference sequence). This CDR3 contains 13 residues. The CDR3 region has the DNA TGTGCCTGGAGTGTAACGGAGAACACTGAAGCTTTCTTT. This encodes CAWSVTENTEAFF.

This clonotype has a count of ten or more. The chain combines TRBV6-6 with TRBJ2-1, with D perhaps TRBD1 or TRBD2 (5 bases each). V shed 0 bases and J shed 9 bases, with 9 bases lying between them. Per germline, CDR1 MNHNY and CDR2 SVGAGI (reference sequence). The CDR3 covers 13 residues. DNA for the CDR3: TGTGCCAGCAGTTACTCCGGGACCGCTGAGCAGTTCTTC. Its translation is CASSYSGTAEQFF.

V and J are TRBV6-5 and TRBJ2-3, with 9 bases aligning to TRBD2. The germline V gene has CDR1 MNHEY and CDR2 SVGAGI. V shed 7 bases and J 2 bases; nucleotides not matched to a gene: 4. This CDR3 is 14 amino acids long. CDR3 protein: CASTSGEFTDTQYF. Here the CDR3 DNA reads TGTGCCAGCACTAGCGGGGAATTCACAGATACGCAGTATTTT.

This clonotype was seen many times. V usage is TRBV11-2 and J usage is TRBJ2-3, with unresolved D. The germline gives CDR1 SGHAT, CDR2 FQNNGV. Trimming shortened V by 6 bases and J by 6 bases, and 7 bases separated the two germline ends. There are 11 residues in the CDR3. CDR3 in DNA: TGTGCCAGCAGTCCTATGGATACGCAGTATTTT. It yields the protein CASSPMDTQYF.

V is TRBV10-3 and J is TRBJ2-2, with no clear D. Per the germline V gene, CDR1 is ENHRY and CDR2 is SYGVKD. This CDR3 is 15 amino acids long. The germline V and J ends were trimmed by 3 bases and 0 bases, with 8 bases remaining between them. CDR3 residues: CAISDAPPNTGELFF. CDR3 DNA sequence: TGTGCCATCAGTGACGCCCCCCCGAACACCGGGGAGCTGTTTTTT.

As for this clonotype: Since a much larger clone is just one base distant, this may be a read error. The chain has TRBV12-3 or TRBV12-4 and TRBJ2-7, with TRBD1 matching 7 bases. V was clipped by 4 bases and J by 1 base; unmatched bases: 16. The CDR3 spans 18 residues. CDR3 sequence: CASSSYPVGTARSYEQYF. DNA for the CDR3: TGTGCCAGCAGTTCGTACCCCGTCGGGACAGCGAGATCCTACGAGCAGTACTTC.

This clonotype was observed a handful of times. The chain carries TRBV7-2 and TRBJ2-1, with D perhaps matching TRBD2 (5 bases). The CDR3 loop spans 14 amino acids. Germline V gene lookup returns CDR1 SGHTA and CDR2 FQGNSA. V was shortened by 0 bases and J by 6 bases, with 9 bases between the two germline ends. The CDR3 DNA sequence: TGTGCCAGCAGCTTAGCGCTAGCAGGCAATGAGCAGTTCTTC. Its protein is CASSLALAGNEQFF.

This clonotype appeared many times. The chain uses TRBV2 and TRBJ1-2; a weak D match, TRBD1 (6 bases). Trimming took 6 bases from V and 6 from J, leaving 11 bases between them. The germline V gene has CDR1 SNHLY and CDR2 FYNNEI. CDR3 length: 12 residues. CDR3 sequence: CASRGRGDGYTF. The CDR3 nucleotides are TGTGCCAGCAGAGGCAGGGGAGATGGCTACACCTTC.

There are a few counts of this clonotype. The V gene is TRBV5-1, the J gene TRBJ2-1, with D tentatively TRBD1 (6 bases). The V gene's germline CDR1 is SGHRS and CDR2 YFSETQ. Trimming pared 1 base from V and 0 bases from J, leaving 11 bases between. This CDR3 spans 16 amino acids. The CDR3 coding sequence is TGCGCCAGCAGCTTGTCGGGACACCTCTCCTACAATGAGCAGTTCTTC. This encodes CASSLSGHLSYNEQFF.

The J gene is TRBJ2-7, the V gene TRBV29-1, with D hard to call. From germline, CDR1 is SQVTM and CDR2 ANQGSEA. CDR3 length equals 10 residues. Trimming took 6 bases from V and 0 from J, leaving 3 bases between them. The CDR3 protein is CSVRSYEQYF. The DNA for the CDR3 is TGCAGCGTCCGCTCCTACGAGCAGTACTTC.

This clonotype was recorded at least ten times. The chain uses TRBV27 and TRBJ2-7, with D perhaps TRBD1 (5 bases). The CDR3 covers 14 residues. Per the germline V gene, CDR1 is MNHEY and CDR2 is SMNVEV (reference sequence). The V and J ends lost 4 bases and 1 base respectively, with 11 bases between them. CDR3 sequence reads: CASSSGDRSYEQYF. CDR3 nucleotides: TGTGCCAGCAGTTCCGGAGACAGATCCTACGAGCAGTACTTC.

This clonotype was recorded a few times. The V call is TRBV5-4, the J call TRBJ2-7, with D unresolved. Germline V gene sequence: CDR1 SGHNT, CDR2 YYREEE (reference sequence). V lost 2 bases and J lost 6, with 9 bases in between. The CDR3 has 12 amino acids. CDR3 sequence (DNA): TGTGCCAGCAGCTTTGGCTCCCGCGAGCAGTACTTC. Translation: CASSFGSREQYF.

V is TRBV7-3 and J is TRBJ2-1; D remains ambiguous. This CDR3 has 16 residues. The germline V gene has CDR1 SGHTA and CDR2 FQGTGA. V was pared by 1 base and J by 1 base, with 11 bases between. For the CDR3, the DNA is TGTGCCAGCAGCTTAAACGGGCTATTTTCCTACAATGAGCAGTTCTTC. It is translated as CASSLNGLFSYNEQFF.

In this sample, this clonotype turned up many times. The chain couples TRBV2 to TRBJ2-7; D unclear. V gave up 4 bases and J gave up 2 bases, with 12 bases separating them. The germline V gene has CDR1 SNHLY and CDR2 FYNNEI. This CDR3 has 14 amino acids. As DNA, the CDR3 is TGTGCCAGCAGTGTCCGGACCGAAGCCTACGAGCAGTACTTC. It encodes CASSVRTEAYEQYF.

This clonotype was picked up many times. The chain recombines TRBV5-8 with TRBJ2-7; D uncertain. Germline CDR1 reads SGHTS; CDR2 reads YDEGEE. There are 14 residues in the CDR3. The V and J ends lost 0 bases and 5 bases respectively, with 12 bases between them. CDR3 DNA: TGTGCCAGCAGCTTGGAAGTGCGTCTCCACGAGCAGTACTTC. Protein sequence: CASSLEVRLHEQYF.

In its sample, this clonotype was seen a few times. V and J are TRBV19 and TRBJ2-1, with 7 bases that match TRBD2. Germline loops: CDR1 LNHDA, CDR2 SQIVND (reference sequence). The CDR3 sequence is 16 residues long. The V gene end was trimmed by 1 base and the J gene end by 3 bases; junction bases not matched to a gene: 6. CDR3 region: CASSIALAEFYNEQFF. DNA for the CDR3: TGTGCCAGTAGTATAGCTCTAGCGGAGTTCTACAATGAGCAGTTCTTC.

The chain combines TRBV7-9 with TRBJ2-2, with D possibly being TRBD2 (5 bases). The CDR3 loop spans 16 amino acids. V was clipped by 2 bases and J by 0 bases, with 10 bases between them. Germline assignment: CDR1 SEHNR and CDR2 FQNEAQ (reference sequence). CDR3: CASSLSSRANTGELFF. CDR3 in DNA: TGTGCCAGCAGCTTATCTAGCAGAGCGAACACCGGGGAGCTGTTTTTT.

The V and J genes are TRBV9 and TRBJ2-3; D gene uncertain. The CDR3 sequence is 16 residues long. Trimming cost V 4 bases and J 0 bases, with 15 bases left between them. The germline V gene encodes CDR1 SGDLS and CDR2 YYNGEE. In nucleotides, the CDR3 is TGTGCCAGCAGCTTTGGACCCAGCCCCAGCACAGATACGCAGTATTTT. Its translation: CASSFGPSPSTDTQYF.